A single sample gave rise to the 7 T cell receptor beta chains below, sequenced in a study of vaccination and CD4 T cells after COVID-19. MiXCR, applied by TCRdb to the PCR reads, yields one record per CDR3 protein. The repertoire has roughly 30,000 distinct CDR3 sequences, 45% to 60% of them found once; the top ten carry around 6%. Specified time point: late sampling 161 to 241 days after vaccination in a few convalescent patients. Here the sequenced sample was CD4+ T cells from blood, taken about 7 months after SARS-CoV-2 vaccination. Receptors originate from a human donor who had recovered from COVID-19.

This clonotype has only a few counts. The gene calls are TRBV6-1 and TRBJ1-1; D gene ambiguous. The V and J ends lost 4 bases and 5 bases respectively, with 11 bases between them. The CDR3 runs 13 residues. Germline lookup yields CDR1 MNHNS and CDR2 SASEGT. CDR3: CASSVVKATEAFF. Written as DNA, the CDR3 is TGTGCCAGCAGTGTAGTAAAAGCTACTGAAGCTTTCTTT.

This clonotype was picked up a small number of times. This rearrangement joins TRBV20-1 to TRBJ2-1, with TRBD1 as a possible D gene (6 bases). Germline CDR1 DFQATT, CDR2 SNEGSKA (reference sequence). V lost 8 bases to trimming and J lost 4 bases, with 21 bases between them. This CDR3 spans 15 amino acids. This chain's CDR3 is CSTNDPQTGYNEQFF. CDR3 DNA: TGCAGTACCAACGACCCACAGACAGGATACAATGAGCAGTTCTTC.

V usage is TRBV28 and J usage is TRBJ1-5; D remains unclear. The CDR3 contains 14 residues. Germline CDR1 is MDHEN and CDR2 is SYDVKM. The V gene lost 3 bases and the J gene lost 7 bases, with 13 bases spanning the gap. This CDR3 reads CASSFQTVVQPQHF. CDR3 DNA: TGTGCCAGCAGTTTTCAGACTGTAGTGCAGCCCCAGCATTTT.

The V and J genes are TRBV7-9 and TRBJ2-7, with D possibly TRBD1 on 8 matching bases. The V gene's germline CDR1 is SEHNR and CDR2 FQNEAQ (reference sequence). Trimming shortened V by 6 bases and J by 1 base, and 22 bases separated the two germline ends. The CDR3 is made up of 17 amino acids. The CDR3 reads CASRSQSRGDRSYEQYF. The CDR3 DNA sequence: TGTGCCAGCAGGAGTCAATCCCGGGGGGACAGGTCCTACGAGCAGTACTTC.

V is TRBV20-1 and J is TRBJ2-5; D gene uncertain. The CDR3 contains 11 residues. The germline gives CDR1 DFQATT, CDR2 SNEGSKA (reference sequence). V gave up 4 bases and J gave up 3 bases, with 6 bases separating them. The CDR3, as DNA: TGCAGTGCTATACCCAAAGAGACCCAGTACTTC. It translates to CSAIPKETQYF.

The V gene is TRBV28, the J gene TRBJ2-5; TRBD1 aligns across 9 bases. V trimming: 7 bases; J trimming: 4 bases; junction bases outside the gene matches: 7. The CDR3 runs 14 residues. Germline CDR1 and CDR2: MDHEN and SYDVKM. CDR3 nucleotides: TGTGCCAGCATTACAGGGGGCGCTAGAGAGACCCAGTACTTC. Translated: CASITGGARETQYF.

The chain has TRBV27 and TRBJ1-6, with TRBD1 matching 8 bases. V shed 5 bases and J 8 bases; nucleotides not matched to a gene: 8. CDR1 is MNHEY, CDR2 SMNVEV, per germline (reference sequence). This CDR3 is built from 15 residues. CDR3 in amino acids: CASSPGTGPYSPLHF. The CDR3, as DNA: TGTGCCAGCAGTCCGGGGACAGGCCCCTATTCACCCCTCCACTTT.